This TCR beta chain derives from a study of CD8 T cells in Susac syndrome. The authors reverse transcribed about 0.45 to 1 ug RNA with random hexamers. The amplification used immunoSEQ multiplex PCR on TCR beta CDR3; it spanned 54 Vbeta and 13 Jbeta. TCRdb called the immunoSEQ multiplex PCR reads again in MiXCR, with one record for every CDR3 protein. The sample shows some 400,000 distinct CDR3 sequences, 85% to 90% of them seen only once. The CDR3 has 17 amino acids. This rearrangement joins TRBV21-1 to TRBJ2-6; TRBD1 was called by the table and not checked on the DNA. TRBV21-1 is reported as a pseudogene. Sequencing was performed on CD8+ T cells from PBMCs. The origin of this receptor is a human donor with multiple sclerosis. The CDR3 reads CASSKPMGRDRANVLTF. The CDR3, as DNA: TGTGCCAGCAGCAAACCCATGGGCCGGGACAGGGCCAACGTCCTGACTTTC.